This entry concerns a single T cell receptor beta chain. Its antigen is unidentified. The entry originates in a study of T cell responses to AZD1222 COVID-19 vaccine. General observations from the study: Reports say nearly half of spike-specific TCRs go after unmutated variant regions. Donor demographics were predominantly white British with a female majority; clonal diversity may be underestimated. Vaccine-associated CD4 TCRs spanned spike, dominant at 160-218 and 743-854. After two AZD1222 doses, spike-specific TCR breadth and depth rose versus day 0.

Looked up from germline, CDR1 is SGHTA and CDR2 is FQGNSA. This CDR3 spans 16 amino acids. The V segment lost 5 bases and the J segment 5 bases; nucleotides outside the gene matches: 11. Profiled with immunoSEQ multiplex PCR; TCRdb holds only in-frame clones, not every one. The sample gives 150,000 to 200,000 clones, 85% to 95% of which show up once; approximately 1% is in the top ten. This rearrangement joins TRBV7-2 to TRBJ1-1; TRBD1 matches 10 bases. Sample: peripheral blood, taken on day 0 of AZD1222 vaccination. The sequence was collected from an adult in good health. CDR3 loop: CASSLFRDRGDTEAFF. The CDR3 DNA sequence: TGTGCCAGCAGCCTCTTTAGGGACAGGGGAGATACTGAAGCTTTCTTT.